This entry concerns a single T cell receptor (beta chain). A read error may account for a junction end that differs from germline. Investigators took RNA and DNA out together from about 19-30 mg of unsorted bulk tissue. Patients carried chronic HBV infection without prior treatment. This specimen belongs to a study of tumor-infiltrating lymphocytes in primary liver carcinoma. The overall study: Patients, male and female, were 30 to 69 years old.

This CDR3 contains 15 residues. Germline V CDR1 and CDR2: SGHNT, YENEEA. A constant-region primer served to make TCR beta cDNA from roughly 500 ng total RNA. Investigators got TCR beta libraries out of three nested multiplex PCR rounds, done with slightly modified ARM-PCR. Investigators reported that the first two PCR rounds, at roughly 11 cycles each, used TRBV1-TRBV30 forward primers with a C-beta reverse primer. TCRdb recomputed calls from the multiplex PCR reads with MiXCR, one row per CDR3 protein. The table has 90,000 to 150,000 distinct CDR3 sequences, about two thirds seen once. Sample: tumor-adjacent normal liver tissue. J is TRBJ2-1 and V is TRBV11-3; 10 bases are a match to TRBD2. The clonotype was recovered from a woman in her sixties with primary liver carcinoma and hepatitis B virus infection. This chain's CDR3 is CPSSFGLAGDEEQFF. The CDR3 DNA reads TGTCCCAGCAGCTTTGGCCTAGCGGGAGATGAGGAGCAGTTCTTC.